A selection of T cell receptor beta chains follows, all from one sample in a study of OX40 agonist ivuxolimab in advanced cancers. Repertoires were generated with immunoSEQ multiplex PCR, while TCRdb's copy carries only in-frame clones and drops some. This repertoire shows about 80,000 clones, around 93% found once; its top ten account for about 8%. Sequencing used CD4+ or CD8+ T cells sorted from blood, obtained in a trial of the OX40 agonist ivuxolimab. The origin of the receptors is an adult with an advanced solid tumor such as melanoma, head and neck, liver or kidney cancer. Each CDR3 is given with its conserved first and last residue. The D gene is left open where the match is weak. Rows may omit the clone size; those that give it use once, few, many or a size class.

j_gene,abundance,d_gene,v_gene,CDR3aa,CDR3nt
TRBJ1-2,NA,TRBD1,TRBV5-1,CASSLNTGEGYTF,TGCGCCAGCAGCTTAAATACAGGGGAAGGCTACACCTTC
TRBJ1-4,NA,TRBD1,TRBV10-3,CAISDLTGDEKLFF,TGTGCCATCAGTGATCTGACAGGGGATGAAAAACTGTTTTTT
TRBJ2-7,NA,NA,TRBV7-8,CASSLGGGRNEQYF,TGTGCCAGCAGCTTAGGTGGGGGTCGCAACGAGCAGTACTTC
TRBJ1-1,NA,NA,TRBV7-2,CASSLEGLTEAFF,TGTGCCAGCAGCTTAGAAGGGCTCACTGAAGCTTTCTTT
TRBJ1-1,NA,NA,TRBV6-6,CASSRDLELNTEAFF,TGTGCCAGCAGTAGAGACCTGGAACTCAACACTGAAGCTTTCTTT
TRBJ1-2,NA,NA,TRBV13,CASSPAEGVGYTF,TGTGCCAGCAGCCCCGCGGAGGGTGTTGGCTACACCTTC
TRBJ1-2,NA,TRBD1,TRBV27,CASSPTGGNYGYTF,TGTGCCAGCAGTCCGACAGGGGGGAACTATGGCTACACCTTC
TRBJ2-7,NA,NA,TRBV21-1,CASSPGVTGGGEQYF,TGTGCCAGCAGCCCAGGAGTGACAGGGGGCGGCGAGCAGTACTTC
TRBJ1-4,NA,NA,TRBV7-9,CASSLGPLGPGNEKLFF,TGTGCCAGCAGCTTAGGACCCCTTGGGCCGGGCAATGAAAAACTGTTTTTT
TRBJ2-7,many,TRBD2,TRBV7-2,CASSGTSGGQAYEQYF,TGTGCCAGCAGCGGGACTAGCGGGGGCCAAGCCTACGAGCAGTACTTC
TRBJ2-5,NA,NA,TRBV11-2,CASSLEWVQGGTQYF,TGTGCCAGCAGCTTAGAGTGGGTCCAAGGGGGGACCCAGTACTTC
TRBJ2-1,NA,NA,TRBV9,CASSGAEVPAYKQFF,TGTGCCAGCAGCGGAGCGGAGGTGCCGGCCTATAAGCAGTTCTTC
TRBJ2-7,NA,TRBD2,TRBV5-4,CASSPSGGAYEQYF,TGTGCCAGCAGCCCTAGCGGGGGCGCCTACGAGCAGTACTTC
TRBJ2-1,NA,NA,TRBV30,CAWSVYHYNEQFF,TGTGCCTGGAGTGTCTACCACTACAATGAGCAGTTCTTC
TRBJ2-7,NA,TRBD2,TRBV27,CASRPSGGAYYEQYF,TGTGCCAGCAGACCTAGCGGGGGGGCCTACTACGAGCAGTACTTC
TRBJ2-5,NA,NA,TRBV7-9,CASSLSLAILSETQYF,TGTGCCAGCAGCTTATCGCTAGCCATTTTATCGGAGACCCAGTACTTC
TRBJ2-7,NA,NA,TRBV21-1,CASSKALRQLPFEQYF,TGTGCCAGCAGCAAAGCGCTAAGGCAGCTCCCCTTTGAGCAGTACTTC
TRBJ2-5,NA,TRBD2,TRBV29-1,CSAPLKGGGGFQETQYF,TGCAGCGCCCCTCTGAAGGGAGGCGGGGGATTTCAAGAGACCCAGTACTTC
TRBJ1-1,NA,TRBD1,TRBV9,CASSVEGQVTEAFF,TGTGCCAGCAGCGTAGAGGGACAGGTCACTGAAGCTTTCTTT
TRBJ2-1,NA,NA,TRBV10-3,CATTGTYNEQFF,TGTGCCACTACAGGGACCTACAATGAGCAGTTCTTC
TRBJ2-5,NA,TRBD1,TRBV7-2,CASSLALTGQETQYF,TGTGCCAGCAGCTTAGCGTTGACAGGGCAAGAGACCCAGTACTTC
TRBJ2-1,NA,TRBD2,TRBV19,CASSKTSGGAVGDEQFF,TGTGCCAGTAGTAAGACTAGCGGGGGGGCTGTAGGCGATGAGCAGTTCTTC
TRBJ2-1,once,NA,TRBV19,CASSIGNNEQFF,TGTGCCAGTAGTATTGGGAACAATGAGCAGTTCTTC
TRBJ1-1,once,TRBD1,TRBV13,CASSLEGTATNTEAFF,TGTGCCAGCAGCTTAGAAGGGACAGCGACGAACACTGAAGCTTTCTTT
TRBJ1-2,NA,NA,TRBV29-1,CSVTGTPRGANYGYTF,TGCAGCGTCACAGGGACCCCCCGGGGCGCCAACTATGGCTACACCTTC
TRBJ2-3,NA,NA,TRBV7-9,CASSQIDSTDTQYF,TGTGCCAGCAGCCAGATCGACAGCACAGATACGCAGTATTTT
TRBJ2-3,NA,NA,TRBV9,CASSLRAVAGAADTQYF,TGTGCCAGCAGCCTGAGAGCTGTGGCGGGGGCGGCAGATACGCAGTATTTT
TRBJ1-5,once,NA,TRBV19,CASSIDRGGGQPQHF,TGTGCCAGTAGTATAGATCGCGGGGGCGGTCAGCCCCAGCATTTT
TRBJ1-1,NA,NA,TRBV7-9,CASSLQVGDRTEAFF,TGTGCCAGCAGCTTACAAGTAGGGGACCGCACTGAAGCTTTCTTT
TRBJ2-1,NA,TRBD1,TRBV13,CASSLSRGRYNEQFF,TGTGCCAGCAGCTTATCCAGGGGGCGTTACAATGAGCAGTTCTTC
TRBJ2-3,NA,TRBD2,TRBV19,CASSILAGGSTDTQYF,TGTGCCAGTAGTATTCTGGCGGGGGGCAGCACAGATACGCAGTATTTT
TRBJ2-7,NA,NA,TRBV6-5,CASSTGSEQYF,TGTGCCAGCAGCACAGGGAGCGAGCAGTACTTC
TRBJ1-2,few,NA,TRBV19,CASSVPGASLGYTF,TGTGCCAGTAGTGTACCCGGGGCATCGCTCGGCTACACCTTC
TRBJ2-3,NA,TRBD2,TRBV27,CASSLTSGGHTDTQYF,TGTGCCAGCAGTTTGACTAGCGGGGGTCACACAGATACGCAGTATTTT
TRBJ2-7,NA,NA,TRBV4-1,CASSQEPARDGYEQYF,TGCGCCAGCAGCCAAGAGCCGGCCCGGGACGGCTACGAGCAGTACTTC
TRBJ2-3,NA,NA,TRBV10-2,CASSRDNTDTQYF,TGCGCCAGCAGCAGGGACAACACAGATACGCAGTATTTT
TRBJ2-7,NA,TRBD1,TRBV6-5,CASSPGTGLYEQYF,TGTGCCAGCAGTCCCGGGACAGGGCTCTACGAGCAGTACTTC
TRBJ1-4,NA,NA,TRBV18,CASSPPERKYEKLFF,TGTGCCAGCTCACCACCAGAGCGCAAGTATGAAAAACTGTTTTTT
TRBJ2-7,NA,TRBD1,TRBV4-3,CASSQGTGVPYEQYF,TGCGCCAGCAGCCAAGGGACAGGGGTACCCTACGAGCAGTACTTC
TRBJ1-2,NA,NA,TRBV6-1,CASGLGIESNYGYTF,TGTGCCAGTGGTCTGGGGATTGAAAGTAACTATGGCTACACCTTC
TRBJ2-3,NA,TRBD2,TRBV4-3,CASSQDRGGPTDTQYF,TGCGCCAGCAGCCAAGATCGGGGGGGGCCCACAGATACGCAGTATTTT
TRBJ2-3,NA,NA,TRBV4-1,CASSQGLSTDTQYF,TGCGCCAGCAGCCAAGGGTTAAGCACAGATACGCAGTATTTT
TRBJ1-2,few,TRBD1,TRBV13,CASNNRGASYGYTF,TGTGCCAGCAACAACAGGGGGGCTAGCTATGGCTACACCTTC
TRBJ2-7,NA,NA,TRBV7-2,CASSLVSSSYEQYF,TGTGCCAGCAGCTTAGTCTCGAGCTCCTACGAGCAGTACTTC
TRBJ2-2,NA,TRBD1,TRBV7-2,CASSWTGGSGELFF,TGTGCCAGCAGTTGGACAGGGGGCAGCGGGGAGCTGTTTTTT
TRBJ2-7,NA,NA,TRBV4-1,CASSQVYGGGHYEQYF,TGCGCCAGCAGCCAAGTTTACGGGGGAGGACACTACGAGCAGTACTTC
TRBJ1-1,NA,NA,TRBV9,CASSVGGLGTEAFF,TGTGCCAGCAGCGTAGGGGGGCTGGGCACTGAAGCTTTCTTT
TRBJ1-3,NA,NA,TRBV7-2,CASSFGEGDPSGNTIYF,TGTGCCAGCAGCTTTGGGGAAGGGGACCCCTCTGGAAACACCATATATTTT